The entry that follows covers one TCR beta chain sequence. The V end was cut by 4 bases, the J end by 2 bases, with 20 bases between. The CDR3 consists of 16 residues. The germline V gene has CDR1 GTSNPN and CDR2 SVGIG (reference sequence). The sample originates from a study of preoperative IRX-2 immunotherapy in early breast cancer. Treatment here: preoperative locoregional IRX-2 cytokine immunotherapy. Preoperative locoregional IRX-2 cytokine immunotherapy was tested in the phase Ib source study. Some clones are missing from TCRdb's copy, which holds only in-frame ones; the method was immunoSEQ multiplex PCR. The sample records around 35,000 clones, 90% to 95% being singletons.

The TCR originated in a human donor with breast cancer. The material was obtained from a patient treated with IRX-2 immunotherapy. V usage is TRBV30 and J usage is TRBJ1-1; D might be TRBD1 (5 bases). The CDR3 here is CAWTPGPTYKNTEAFF. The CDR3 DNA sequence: TGTGCCTGGACCCCGGGACCTACGTACAAAAACACTGAAGCTTTCTTT.